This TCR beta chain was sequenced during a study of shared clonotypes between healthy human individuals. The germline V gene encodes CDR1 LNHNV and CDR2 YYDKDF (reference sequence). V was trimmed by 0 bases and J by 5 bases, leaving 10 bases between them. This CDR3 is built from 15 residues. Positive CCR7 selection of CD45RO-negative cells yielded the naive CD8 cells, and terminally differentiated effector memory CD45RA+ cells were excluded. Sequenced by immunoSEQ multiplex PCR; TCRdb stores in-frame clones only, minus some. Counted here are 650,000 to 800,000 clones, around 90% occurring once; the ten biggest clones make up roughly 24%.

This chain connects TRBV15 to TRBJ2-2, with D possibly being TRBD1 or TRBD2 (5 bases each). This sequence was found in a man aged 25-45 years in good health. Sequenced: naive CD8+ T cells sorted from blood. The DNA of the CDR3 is TGTGCCACCAGCAGAGAGTGGGACCGAACCGGGGAGCTGTTTTTT. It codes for CATSREWDRTGELFF.